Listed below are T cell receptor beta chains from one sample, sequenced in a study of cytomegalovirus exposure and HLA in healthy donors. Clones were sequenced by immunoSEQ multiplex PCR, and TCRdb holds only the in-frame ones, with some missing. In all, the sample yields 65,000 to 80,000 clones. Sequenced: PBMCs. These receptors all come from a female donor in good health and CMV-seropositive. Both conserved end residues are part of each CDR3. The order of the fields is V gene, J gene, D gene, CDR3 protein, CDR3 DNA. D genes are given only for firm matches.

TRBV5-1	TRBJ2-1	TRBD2	CASSLDGLAVNEQFF	TGCGCCAGCAGCTTAGATGGACTAGCGGTCAATGAGCAGTTCTTC
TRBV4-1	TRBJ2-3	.	CASSLPRGDTQYF	TGCGCCAGCAGCCTTCCGCGGGGAGATACGCAGTATTTT
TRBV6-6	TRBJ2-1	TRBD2	CASSPTSGNINEQFF	TGTGCCAGCAGTCCCACTAGCGGGAATATCAATGAGCAGTTCTTC
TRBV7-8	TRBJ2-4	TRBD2	CASSLTTSPAKNIQYF	TGTGCCAGCAGCCTCACGACTAGCCCAGCCAAAAACATTCAGTACTTC
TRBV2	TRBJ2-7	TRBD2	CASGLAGLYEQYF	TGTGCCAGCGGACTAGCGGGATTATACGAGCAGTACTTC
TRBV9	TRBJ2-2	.	CASSVTGNTGELFF	TGTGCCAGCAGCGTAACGGGGAACACCGGGGAGCTGTTTTTT
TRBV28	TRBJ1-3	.	CASSPHGGQPGNTIYF	TGTGCCAGCAGTCCCCACGGGGGTCAACCTGGAAACACCATATATTTT
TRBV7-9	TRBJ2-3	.	CASSPPGAGSTDTQYF	TGTGCCAGCAGCCCTCCCGGTGCCGGTAGTACAGATACGCAGTATTTT
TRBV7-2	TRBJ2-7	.	CASSLVPAFQDEQYF	TGTGCCAGCAGCTTAGTACCTGCATTCCAGGACGAGCAGTACTTC
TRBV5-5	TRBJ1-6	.	CASSSQQGRNSPLHF	TGTGCCAGCAGCTCCCAACAGGGCCGCAATTCACCCCTCCACTTT
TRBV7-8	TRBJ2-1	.	CASSVDRQPAYNEQFF	TGTGCCAGCAGCGTCGATCGACAGCCCGCATACAATGAGCAGTTCTTC
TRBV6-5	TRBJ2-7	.	CASSYSASTYEQYF	TGTGCCAGCAGTTACTCCGCGTCGACCTACGAGCAGTACTTC
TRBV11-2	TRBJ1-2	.	CASSLGLRGDYGYTF	TGTGCCAGCAGCTTAGGGCTCAGGGGCGACTATGGCTACACCTTC
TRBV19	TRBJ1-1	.	CASITLRGMNTEAFF	TGTGCCAGTATCACCCTCCGGGGAATGAACACTGAAGCTTTCTTT
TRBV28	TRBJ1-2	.	CASSSPSLDSLTGGYTF	TGTGCCAGCAGTTCCCCCTCCCTGGACAGCTTAACTGGTGGCTACACCTTC
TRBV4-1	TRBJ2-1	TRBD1	CASSQDSTGASYNEQFF	TGCGCCAGCAGCCAAGACTCCACAGGGGCCTCCTACAATGAGCAGTTCTTC
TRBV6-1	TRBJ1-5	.	CASRSQGQPQHF	TGTGCCAGCAGATCCCAGGGTCAGCCCCAGCATTTT
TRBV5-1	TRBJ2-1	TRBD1	CASSAGQGIAVNEQFF	TGCGCCAGCAGCGCGGGACAGGGGATCGCCGTCAATGAGCAGTTCTTC
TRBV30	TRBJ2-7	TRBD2	CAWSRASGPLISYEQYF	TGTGCCTGGAGCCGCGCTAGCGGGCCGTTAATCTCCTACGAGCAGTACTTC
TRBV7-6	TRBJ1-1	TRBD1	CASSSGTGGGITEAFF	TGTGCCAGCAGCTCCGGGACAGGGGGCGGGATCACTGAAGCTTTCTTT
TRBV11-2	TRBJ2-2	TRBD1	CASSVRTGTNTGELFF	TGTGCCAGCAGCGTGAGGACAGGGACGAACACCGGGGAGCTGTTTTTT
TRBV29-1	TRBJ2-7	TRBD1	CSVEVRTGAWEQYF	TGCAGCGTTGAAGTGAGGACAGGGGCTTGGGAGCAGTACTTC
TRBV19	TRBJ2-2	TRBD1	CASSAWTGQTGELFF	TGTGCCAGTAGCGCCTGGACAGGGCAAACCGGGGAGCTGTTTTTT
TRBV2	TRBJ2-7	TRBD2	CASIYRREAYEQYF	TGTGCCAGCATTTACCGGCGGGAGGCGTACGAGCAGTACTTC
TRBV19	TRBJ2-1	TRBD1	CASSGGAYNEQFF	TGTGCCAGTTCAGGGGGCGCATACAATGAGCAGTTCTTC
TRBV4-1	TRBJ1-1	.	CASSTPWGRADTEAFF	TGCGCCAGCAGCACACCTTGGGGGCGTGCGGACACTGAAGCTTTCTTT
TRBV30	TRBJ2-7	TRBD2	CAWSGTLARTSGKDEQYF	TGTGCCTGGAGTGGGACACTCGCCCGGACTAGCGGGAAGGACGAGCAGTACTTC
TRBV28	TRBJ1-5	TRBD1	CASVTGGNQPQHF	TGTGCCAGCGTGACAGGGGGGAATCAGCCCCAGCATTTT
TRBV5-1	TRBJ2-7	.	CASSLEGTYEQYF	TGCGCCAGCAGCTTGGAGGGGACCTACGAGCAGTACTTC
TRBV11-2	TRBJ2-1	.	CASQPRPSRGASEQFF	TGTGCCAGCCAACCACGTCCTAGCAGGGGGGCCAGTGAGCAGTTCTTC
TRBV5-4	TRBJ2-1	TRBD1	CASSLRGTGGILGEQFF	TGTGCCAGCAGCTTGCGGGGGACAGGGGGAATTTTGGGTGAGCAGTTCTTC
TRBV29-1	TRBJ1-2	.	CSARTIRGGTQVSSYTF	TGCAGCGCCCGAACTATTAGGGGGGGAACCCAAGTCTCGAGCTACACCTTC
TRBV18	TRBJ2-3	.	CASSPIRERTTDTQYF	TGTGCCAGCTCCCCGATACGGGAGAGAACCACAGATACGCAGTATTTT
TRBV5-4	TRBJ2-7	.	CASSLPGFEQYF	TGTGCCAGCAGCTTGCCAGGGTTCGAGCAGTACTTC
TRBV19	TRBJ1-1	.	CASSIVPQGGTEAFF	TGTGCCAGTAGTATAGTCCCACAGGGTGGCACTGAAGCTTTCTTT
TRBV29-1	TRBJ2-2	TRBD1	CSVQGAGTGELFF	TGCAGCGTACAGGGGGCGGGCACCGGGGAGCTGTTTTTT
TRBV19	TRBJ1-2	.	CASSMAGAPRDGYTF	TGTGCCAGTAGTATGGCAGGGGCCCCCAGGGATGGCTACACCTTC
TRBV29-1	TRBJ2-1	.	CSVPSGASRFYNEQFF	TGCAGCGTTCCCTCTGGGGCTAGTAGATTCTACAATGAGCAGTTCTTC
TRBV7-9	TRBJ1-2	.	CASSFAGGYTF	TGTGCCAGCAGCTTCGCAGGGGGCTACACCTTC
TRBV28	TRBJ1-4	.	CASSLWGAEKLFF	TGTGCCAGCAGTTTATGGGGAGCTGAAAAACTGTTTTTT
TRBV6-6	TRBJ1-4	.	CASSYDSPEKLFF	TGTGCCAGCAGTTACGACAGCCCGGAAAAACTGTTTTTT
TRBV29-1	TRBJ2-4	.	CSVEDLLDRNIQYF	TGCAGCGTTGAAGATCTGTTGGACAGAAACATTCAGTACTTC
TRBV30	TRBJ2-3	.	CAWSLTDTQYF	TGTGCCTGGAGTTTAACAGATACGCAGTATTTT